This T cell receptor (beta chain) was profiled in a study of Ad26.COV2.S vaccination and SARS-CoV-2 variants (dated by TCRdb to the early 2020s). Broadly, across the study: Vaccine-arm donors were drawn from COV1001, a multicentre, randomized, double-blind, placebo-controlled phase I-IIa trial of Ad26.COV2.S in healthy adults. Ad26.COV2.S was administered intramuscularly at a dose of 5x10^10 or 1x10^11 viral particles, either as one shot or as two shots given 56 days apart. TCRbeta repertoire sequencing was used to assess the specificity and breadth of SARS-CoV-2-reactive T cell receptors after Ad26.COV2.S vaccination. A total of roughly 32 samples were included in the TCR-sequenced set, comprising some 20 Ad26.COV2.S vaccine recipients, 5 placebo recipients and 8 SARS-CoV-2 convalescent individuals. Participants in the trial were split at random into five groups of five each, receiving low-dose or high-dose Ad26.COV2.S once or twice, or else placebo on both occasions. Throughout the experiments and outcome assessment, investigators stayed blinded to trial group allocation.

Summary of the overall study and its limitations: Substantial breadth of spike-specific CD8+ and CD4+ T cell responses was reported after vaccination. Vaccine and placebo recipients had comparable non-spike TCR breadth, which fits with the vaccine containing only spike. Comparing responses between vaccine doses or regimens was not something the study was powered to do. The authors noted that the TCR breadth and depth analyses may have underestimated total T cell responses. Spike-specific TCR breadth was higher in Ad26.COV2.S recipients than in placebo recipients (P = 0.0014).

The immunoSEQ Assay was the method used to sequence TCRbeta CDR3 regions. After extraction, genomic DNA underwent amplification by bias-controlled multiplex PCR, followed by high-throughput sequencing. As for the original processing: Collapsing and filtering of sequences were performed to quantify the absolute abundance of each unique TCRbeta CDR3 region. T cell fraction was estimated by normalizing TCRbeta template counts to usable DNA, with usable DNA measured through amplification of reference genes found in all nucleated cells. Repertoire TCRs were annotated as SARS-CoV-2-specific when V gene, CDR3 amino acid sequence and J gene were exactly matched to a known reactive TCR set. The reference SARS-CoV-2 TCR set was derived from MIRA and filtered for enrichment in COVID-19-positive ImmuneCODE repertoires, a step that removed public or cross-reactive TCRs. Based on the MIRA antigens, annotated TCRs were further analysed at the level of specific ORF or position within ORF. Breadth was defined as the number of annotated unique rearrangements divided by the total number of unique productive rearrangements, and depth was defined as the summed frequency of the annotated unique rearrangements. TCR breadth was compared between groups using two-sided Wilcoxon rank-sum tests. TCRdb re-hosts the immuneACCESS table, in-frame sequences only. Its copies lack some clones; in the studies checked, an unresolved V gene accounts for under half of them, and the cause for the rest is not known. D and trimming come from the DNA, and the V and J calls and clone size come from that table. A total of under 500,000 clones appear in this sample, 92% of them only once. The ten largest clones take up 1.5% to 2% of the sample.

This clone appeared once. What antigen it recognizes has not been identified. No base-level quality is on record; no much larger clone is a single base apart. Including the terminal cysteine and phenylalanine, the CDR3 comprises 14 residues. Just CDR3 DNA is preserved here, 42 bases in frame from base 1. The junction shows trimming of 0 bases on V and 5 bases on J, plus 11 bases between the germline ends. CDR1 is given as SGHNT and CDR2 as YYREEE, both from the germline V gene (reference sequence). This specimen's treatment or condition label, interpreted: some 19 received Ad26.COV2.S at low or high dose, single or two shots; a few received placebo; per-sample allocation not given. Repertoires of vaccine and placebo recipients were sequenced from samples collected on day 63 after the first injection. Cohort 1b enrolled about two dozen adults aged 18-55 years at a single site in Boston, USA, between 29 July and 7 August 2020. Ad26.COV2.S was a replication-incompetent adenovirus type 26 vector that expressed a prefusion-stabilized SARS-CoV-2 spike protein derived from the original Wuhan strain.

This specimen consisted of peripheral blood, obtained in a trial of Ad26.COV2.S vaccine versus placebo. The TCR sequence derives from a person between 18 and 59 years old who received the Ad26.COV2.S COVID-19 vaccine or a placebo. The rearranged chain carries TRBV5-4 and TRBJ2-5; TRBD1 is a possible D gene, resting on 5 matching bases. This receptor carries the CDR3 CASSLGQGYETQYF. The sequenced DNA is TGTGCCAGCAGCTTGGGTCAGGGTTACGAGACCCAGTACTTC.